This T cell receptor (beta chain) is from a study of T cells in Graves' hyperthyroidism and ophthalmopathy. Ten or more counts support this clonotype. Over 8 ml fresh peripheral blood yielded the PBMCs. Amplified TCR beta CDR3 regions derived from RNA transcripts. The study used the HTBI primer set for a first-round RT-PCR of the TCR CDR3. Via MiXCR, TCRdb re-called the multiplex PCR reads, giving one row per CDR3 protein. The sample lists around 600,000 distinct CDR3 sequences; roughly 15% were seen once. Trimming shortened V by 4 bases and J by 6 bases, and 13 bases separated the two germline ends. Germline lookup yields CDR1 LGHNA and CDR2 YNFKEQ. This CDR3 contains 14 residues.

The chain joins TRBV4-2 to TRBJ1-5; perhaps TRBD1 as D (5 bases). The clonotype comes from a woman between 50 and 59 years old with Graves' ophthalmopathy. Sequenced sample: blood. The CDR3 reads CASSPSRVVQPQHF. CDR3 sequence (DNA): TGTGCCAGCAGCCCGAGCAGGGTGGTTCAGCCCCAGCATTTT.